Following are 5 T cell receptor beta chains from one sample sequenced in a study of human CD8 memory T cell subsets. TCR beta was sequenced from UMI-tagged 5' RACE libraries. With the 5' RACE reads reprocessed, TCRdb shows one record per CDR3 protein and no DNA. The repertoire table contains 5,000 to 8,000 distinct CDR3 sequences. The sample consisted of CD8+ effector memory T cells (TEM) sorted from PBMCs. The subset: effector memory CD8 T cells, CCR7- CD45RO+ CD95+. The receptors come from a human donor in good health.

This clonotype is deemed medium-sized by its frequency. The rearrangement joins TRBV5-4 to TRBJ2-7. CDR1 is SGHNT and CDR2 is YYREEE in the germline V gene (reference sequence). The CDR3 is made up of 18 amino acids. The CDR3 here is CASSQGSRIRHFTYEQYF.

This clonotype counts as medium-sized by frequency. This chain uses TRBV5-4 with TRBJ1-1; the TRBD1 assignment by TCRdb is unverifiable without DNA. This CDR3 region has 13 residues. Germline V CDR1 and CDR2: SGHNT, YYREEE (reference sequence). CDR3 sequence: CASSLSGGGEAFF.

CDR3 residues: CASSLGRNYGYTF. The rearrangement joins TRBV5-6 to TRBJ1-2. The CDR3 runs to 13 residues. Germline CDR1 SGHDT, CDR2 YYEEEE. Complete variable domain (other parts from reference TRBV5-6 and TRBJ1-2): DAGVTQSPTHLIKTRGQQVTLRCSPKSGHDTVSWYQQALGQGPQFIFQYYEEEERQRGNFPDRFSGHQFPNYSSELNVNALLLGDSALYLCASSLGRNYGYTFGSGTRLTVV.

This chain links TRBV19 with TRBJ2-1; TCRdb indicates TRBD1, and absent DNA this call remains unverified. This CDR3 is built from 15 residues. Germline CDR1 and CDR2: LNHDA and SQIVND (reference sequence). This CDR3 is CASSLGQGSVNEQFF.

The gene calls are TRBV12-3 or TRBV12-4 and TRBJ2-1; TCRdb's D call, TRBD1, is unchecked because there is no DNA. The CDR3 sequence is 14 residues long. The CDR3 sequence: CASSLGTVLNEQFF.